These 8 T cell receptor beta chains came from one sample sequenced in a study of identical twins. TCRdb fed the 5' RACE reads into MiXCR, producing one record per CDR3 protein. The table shows hundreds of thousands of distinct CDR3 sequences, with more than 20% occurring only once. These data were likewise used in another study, on yellow fever vaccine responses in identical twins.

Sequencing was done on a sample of CD4+ T cells sorted from blood. Receptors were obtained from a woman between 18 and 29 years old in good health.

The V gene is TRBV28, the J gene TRBJ2-1, with TRBD2 identical over 7 bases. From germline, CDR1 is MDHEN and CDR2 SYDVKM. After removal of 11 bases from V and 4 bases from J, the junction contained 14 bases not matched to a gene. This CDR3 comprises 15 residues. The CDR3 sequence: CAAQPGTIRYNEQFF. CDR3 sequence (DNA): TGTGCCGCTCAACCCGGGACTATTAGATACAATGAGCAGTTCTTC. Complete variable domain (other parts from reference TRBV28 and TRBJ2-1): DVKVTQSSRYLVKRTGEKVFLECVQDMDHENMFWYRQDPGLGLRLIYFSYDVKMKEKGDIPEGYSVSREKKERFSLILESASTNQTSMYLCAAQPGTIRYNEQFFGPGTRLTVL.

CDR3 protein: CASSYSGTGKLFF. Written as DNA, the CDR3 is TGTGCCAGCAGTTATTCAGGGACAGGAAAACTGTTTTTT. The chain has TRBV6-6 and TRBJ1-4; 8 bases map to TRBD1. The CDR3 loop spans 13 amino acids. The junction had 4 bases not matched to a gene; V was cut back by 3 bases and J by 10 bases. Germline loops: CDR1 MNHNY, CDR2 SVGAGI (reference sequence).

This clonotype has a handful of counts. The genes are TRBV2 and TRBJ1-2; tentative D call: TRBD1 (5 bases). The CDR3 covers 13 residues. The germline V and J ends were trimmed by 7 bases and 2 bases, with 11 bases remaining between them. Germline V gives CDR1 SNHLY, CDR2 FYNNEI. CDR3 in DNA: TGTGCCAGCATCAGACAGCCAAACTATGGCTACACCTTC. Translating it yields CASIRQPNYGYTF.

J is TRBJ2-7 and V is TRBV5-5; D is uncertain. This CDR3 comprises 13 residues. Trimming stripped 1 base from V and 2 bases from J, with 7 bases between. Germline values: CDR1 SGHKS, CDR2 YYEKEE (reference sequence). In nucleotides, the CDR3 is TGTGCCAGCAGCTTGTACAGCCCCTACGAGCAGTACGTC. This sequence encodes CASSLYSPYEQYV.

This clonotype has more than one count but fewer than ten. The J gene is TRBJ2-7, the V gene TRBV6-1; D is tentatively TRBD1 or TRBD2 (5 bases each). The V end lost 7 bases, the J end lost 6 bases, and 16 bases lay between the germline ends. Germline values: CDR1 MNHNS, CDR2 SASEGT. This CDR3 region has 13 residues. CDR3 nucleotides: TGTGCCAGCATTCAACGGGGCACGAGCGAGCAGTACGTC. Its protein product is CASIQRGTSEQYV.

In this sample, this clonotype turned up a few times. This rearrangement joins TRBV2 to TRBJ1-5; D unclear. The V and J ends lost 6 bases and 8 bases respectively, with 14 bases between them. The CDR3 is made up of 13 amino acids. CDR1 SNHLY and CDR2 FYNNEI come from the germline V gene. CDR3 sequence: CASRRAEMEPQHF. DNA for the CDR3: TGTGCCAGCAGGAGGGCTGAGATGGAGCCCCAGCATTTT.

This sequence joins TRBV5-1 and TRBJ1-2; D possibly corresponds to TRBD1 (6 bases). The CDR3 covers 16 residues. The germline V gene encodes CDR1 SGHRS and CDR2 YFSETQ. V lost 0 bases, J lost 0 bases, and 12 bases lay in between. CDR3 loop: CASSLAWGASNYGYTF. DNA of the CDR3: TGCGCCAGCAGCTTGGCCTGGGGGGCTTCTAACTATGGCTACACCTTC. The full variable domain, in which reference TRBV5-1 and TRBJ1-2 provide the parts outside the CDR3, is KAGVTQTPRYLIKTRGQQVTLSCSPISGHRSVSWYQQTPGQGLQFLFEYFSETQRNKGNFPGRFSGRQFSNSRSEMNVSTLELGDSALYLCASSLAWGASNYGYTFGSGTRLTVV.

This clonotype was seen a few times. CDR3 coding DNA: TGCAGTGCTAGAGCCCCGAGGACAGATCGGCAGCCCCAGCATTTT. Translating gives CSARAPRTDRQPQHF. This chain connects TRBV20-1 to TRBJ1-5; D perhaps matches TRBD1 (6 bases). The CDR3 length is 15 residues. Germline CDR1 and CDR2: DFQATT and SNEGSKA (reference sequence). The germline V and J ends were trimmed by 1 base and 7 bases, with 17 bases remaining between them.